The 24 T cell receptor beta chains listed next were all sequenced from one sample in a study of T cells in Graves' hyperthyroidism and ophthalmopathy. RNA transcripts were the template for amplifying TCR beta CDR3 regions. HTBI primers were employed in a first-round RT-PCR of the TCR CDR3. MiXCR, applied by TCRdb to the multiplex PCR reads, yields one record per CDR3 protein. The table has hundreds of thousands of distinct CDR3 sequences, roughly 40% seen once. Sequenced: blood. The source is a man younger than 30 with Graves' hyperthyroidism.

The genes are TRBV10-3 and TRBJ1-2; D might be TRBD1 (5 bases). V was pared by 10 bases and J by 4 bases, with 16 bases between. CDR3 length equals 13 residues. Germline V gene lookup returns CDR1 ENHRY and CDR2 SYGVKD. CDR3 DNA: TGTGCCAGTCACAAGGGGCCTGGCTATGGCTACACCTTC. This sequence encodes CASHKGPGYGYTF.

The chain recombines TRBV7-2 with TRBJ2-2; D possibly corresponds to TRBD2 (6 bases). Trimming left V 5 bases short and J 4 bases short, with 14 bases between. The CDR3 sequence is 15 residues long. Germline V gives CDR1 SGHTA, CDR2 FQGNSA. CDR3 region: CASSPSATATGELFF. The CDR3 bases are TGTGCCAGCAGCCCTAGCGCGACAGCCACCGGGGAGCTGTTTTTT.

Ten or more counts support this clonotype. The rearrangement uses TRBV7-8 and TRBJ1-4; no reliable D call. Germline V gene sequence: CDR1 SGHVS, CDR2 FQNEAQ. The CDR3 is made up of 12 amino acids. V was cut by 4 bases and J by 4 bases, with 4 bases left in between. As DNA, the CDR3 is TGTGCCAGCAGCTCCGTTAATGAAAAACTGTTTTTT. Encoded protein: CASSSVNEKLFF.

The chain employs TRBV7-8 and TRBJ1-5, with TRBD1 identical over 7 bases. Germline V gives CDR1 SGHVS, CDR2 FQNEAQ. The CDR3 spans 16 residues. The V gene end was trimmed by 3 bases and the J gene end by 0 bases; junction bases not matched to a gene: 5. The CDR3 nucleotides are TGTGCCAGCAGCTTGGATGCAGGGGGTAGCAATCAGCCCCAGCATTTT. Its translation is CASSLDAGGSNQPQHF.

This clonotype was counted at least ten times. The chain employs TRBV7-8 and TRBJ2-7, with 13 bases fitting TRBD2. J gave up 4 bases and V 4 bases, and 7 bases lay outside the gene matches. The CDR3 has 16 amino acids. The germline V gene encodes CDR1 SGHVS and CDR2 FQNEAQ. The CDR3 sequence is CASSSSGLAGVYEQYF. The DNA for the CDR3 is TGTGCCAGCAGCTCATCTGGACTAGCGGGAGTATACGAGCAGTACTTC.

In the case of this clonotype: At one boundary the junction diverges from the germline segment, which might be a read error. The chain is built from TRBV7-2 and TRBJ1-6; D is ambiguous. The CDR3 sequence is 14 residues long. Per germline, CDR1 SGHTA and CDR2 FQGNSA. The CDR3 spells CASRGSSYNPPLHF. The CDR3 nucleotides read TGTGCCAGCAGGGGTAGCTCCTATAATCCACCCCTCCACTTT.

The V gene is TRBV2, the J gene TRBJ2-3; TRBD1 or TRBD2 may be the D gene (5 bases each). Germline values: CDR1 SNHLY, CDR2 FYNNEI. The length of the CDR3 is 13 residues. V lost 5 bases and J 3 bases, leaving 9 bases between the germline ends. This chain's CDR3 is CASSWDPTDTQYF. The CDR3 bases are TGTGCCAGCAGTTGGGACCCAACAGATACGCAGTATTTT.

This clonotype was detected ten times or more. This sequence joins TRBV2 and TRBJ2-7; the match to TRBD1 covers 10 bases. The germline gives CDR1 SNHLY, CDR2 FYNNEI. Trimming removed 5 bases from V and 2 bases from J; junction bases left unmatched: 6. This CDR3 region has 15 residues. CDR3 sequence reads: CASSSPGQGTYEQYF. The CDR3 DNA reads as TGTGCCAGCAGTTCGCCGGGACAGGGGACCTACGAGCAGTACTTC.

The chain combines TRBV7-9 with TRBJ2-7, with D possibly TRBD2 on 5 matching bases. Per the germline V gene, CDR1 is SEHNR and CDR2 is FQNEAQ (reference sequence). V lost 5 bases, J lost 3 bases, and 14 bases lay in between. This CDR3 contains 14 residues. The CDR3 sequence: CASSATGNDYEQYF. The CDR3 DNA is TGTGCCAGCAGCGCGACGGGGAATGACTACGAGCAGTACTTC. The full variable domain, with the rest looked up from reference TRBV7-9 and TRBJ2-7, is DTGVSQNPRHKITKRGQNVTFRCDPISEHNRLYWYRQTLGQGPEFLTYFQNEAQLEKSRLLSDRFSAERPKGSFSTLEIQRTEQGDSAMYLCASSATGNDYEQYFGPGTRLTVT.

A note on this clonotype: The junction and the germline gene differ at one end; a read error may be behind it. The chain combines TRBV25-1 with TRBJ2-5; D is undetermined. CDR1 MGHDK and CDR2 SYGVNS come from the germline V gene. This CDR3 spans 15 amino acids. DNA of the CDR3: TGCGCCAGCAGCTTTTCCCACGCGTACCAAGAGACCCAGTACTTC. Encoded protein: CASSFSHAYQETQYF.

The gene calls are TRBV6-6 and TRBJ2-2; the match to TRBD2 covers 12 bases. Germline V CDR1 and CDR2: MNHNY, SVGAGI (reference sequence). CDR3 length: 15 residues. The J segment lost 1 base and the V segment lost 9 bases, leaving 3 bases of the junction unmatched. The CDR3 coding sequence is TGTGCCAGTCTGACTAGCGGGAGGAACACCGGGGAGCTGTTTTTT. Residues: CASLTSGRNTGELFF.

This clonotype was found a few times. This chain joins TRBV19 and TRBJ1-4, with D perhaps TRBD1 (5 bases). CDR3 size: 16 residues. Germline loops: CDR1 LNHDA, CDR2 SQIVND (reference sequence). The germline V and J ends were trimmed by 3 bases and 1 base, with 12 bases remaining between them. This chain's CDR3 is CASSISEGRTNEKLFF. The CDR3 DNA reads as TGTGCCAGTAGTATCAGCGAGGGGCGAACTAATGAAAAACTGTTTTTT. The whole variable domain, remainder taken from reference TRBV19 and TRBJ1-4, is DGGITQSPKYLFRKEGQNVTLSCEQNLNHDAMYWYRQDPGQGLRLIYYSQIVNDFQKGDIAEGYSVSREKKESFPLTVTSAQKNPTAFYLCASSISEGRTNEKLFFGSGTQLSVL.

The V gene is TRBV20-1, the J gene TRBJ2-5; possibly TRBD2 for D (6 bases). The length of the CDR3 is 12 residues. The germline V gene encodes CDR1 DFQATT and CDR2 SNEGSKA (reference sequence). V lost 2 bases to trimming and J lost 7 bases, with 11 bases between them. DNA for the CDR3: TGCAGTGCTAGATCGGACGGGGGGACCCAGTACTTC. This codes for CSARSDGGTQYF.

V usage is TRBV2 and J usage is TRBJ2-7; tentative D call: TRBD1 (6 bases). The CDR3 covers 11 residues. The germline gives CDR1 SNHLY, CDR2 FYNNEI. Trimming pared 8 bases from V and 7 bases from J, leaving 12 bases between. The CDR3 nucleotides read TGTGCCAGCGCCCAGGGGAATGAGCAGTACTTC. It is translated as CASAQGNEQYF.

There are a few counts of this clonotype. V is TRBV9 and J is TRBJ1-1, with D perhaps matching TRBD1 (6 bases). Trimming took off 0 bases at V and 3 bases at J, with 15 bases between the two ends. Germline loops: CDR1 SGDLS, CDR2 YYNGEE. This CDR3 has 16 amino acids. CDR3 bases: TGTGCCAGCAGCGTAGGGGTCCAGGGGCGCTACACTGAAGCTTTCTTT. It is translated as CASSVGVQGRYTEAFF.

This clonotype was counted a few times. The chain has TRBV7-9 and TRBJ2-2, with 9 bases matching TRBD2. The CDR3 runs to 18 residues. Germline V CDR1 and CDR2: SEHNR, FQNEAQ (reference sequence). J gave up 3 bases and V 5 bases, and 13 bases lay outside the gene matches. In nucleotides, the CDR3 is TGTGCCAGCAGCCACTTCAGCGCGCTAGCGGGATACACCGGGGAGCTGTTTTTT. Translating gives CASSHFSALAGYTGELFF.

The chain uses TRBV7-8 and TRBJ1-4, with D uncertain. Trimming took off 2 bases at V and 8 bases at J, with 9 bases between the two ends. Per germline, CDR1 SGHVS and CDR2 FQNEAQ. This CDR3 comprises 13 residues. The CDR3 DNA sequence: TGTGCCAGCAGCTTAATTTCGACAGAAAAACTGTTTTTT. Translated: CASSLISTEKLFF.

Concerning this clonotype: A much larger clone lies one base from this, so it may be a read error. V is TRBV29-1 and J is TRBJ1-2, with D perhaps matching TRBD1 (6 bases). The CDR3 is made up of 11 amino acids. The V gene's germline CDR1 is SQVTM and CDR2 ANQGSEA. The CDR3 protein is CGVPEGDGYTF. The CDR3, as DNA: TGCGGCGTTCCCGAGGGGGATGGCTACACCTTC.

The chain is built from TRBV20-1 and TRBJ1-1, with D possibly matching TRBD1 (5 bases). V was shortened by 7 bases and J by 3 bases, with 12 bases between the two germline ends. The germline V gene has CDR1 DFQATT and CDR2 SNEGSKA (reference sequence). This CDR3 has 12 amino acids. CDR3 amino acids: CSEAGTDTEAFF. The CDR3 DNA sequence: TGCAGTGAGGCAGGGACGGACACTGAAGCTTTCTTT.

This clonotype was seen ten or more times. The chain links TRBV7-9 to TRBJ2-5; D possibly uses TRBD1 or TRBD2 (5 bases each). The germline V gene encodes CDR1 SEHNR and CDR2 FQNEAQ (reference sequence). V dropped 1 base and J dropped 4 bases, with 13 bases sitting between them. The CDR3 consists of 15 residues. The CDR3 DNA is TGTGCCAGCAGCTTAGGGGACGCCCCTCGAGAGACCCAGTACTTC. Its protein is CASSLGDAPRETQYF. Based on the CDR3 plus reference TRBV7-9 and TRBJ2-5, the full variable domain is DTGVSQNPRHKITKRGQNVTFRCDPISEHNRLYWYRQTLGQGPEFLTYFQNEAQLEKSRLLSDRFSAERPKGSFSTLEIQRTEQGDSAMYLCASSLGDAPRETQYFGPGTRLLVL.

This chain joins TRBV9 and TRBJ2-2; 11 nucleotides line up with TRBD2. Trimming took 3 bases from V and 4 from J; bases not matched to a gene: 8. CDR1 is SGDLS and CDR2 is YYNGEE in the germline V gene. CDR3 length: 17 residues. This chain's CDR3 is CASSAPGLAASTGELFF. DNA for the CDR3: TGTGCCAGCAGCGCGCCGGGACTAGCGGCGAGCACCGGGGAGCTGTTTTTT.

The V gene is TRBV6-5, the J gene TRBJ2-7, with D perhaps TRBD2 (6 bases). CDR1 is MNHEY and CDR2 is SVGAGI in the germline V gene. V was trimmed by 5 bases and J by 3 bases, leaving 14 bases between them. The CDR3 spans 14 residues. The CDR3 region has the DNA TGTGCCAGCAGTCCCGCGGGACTTGACTACGAGCAGTACTTC. It is translated as CASSPAGLDYEQYF.

The CDR3, as DNA: TGCAGCGTTGTAAGCAGTGGAGTAATGAACACTGAAGCTTTCTTT. Protein: CSVVSSGVMNTEAFF. The chain uses TRBV29-1 and TRBJ1-1, with unresolved D. Trimming removed 4 bases from V and 0 bases from J, with 15 bases in between. Looked up from germline, CDR1 is SQVTM and CDR2 is ANQGSEA. The CDR3 runs 15 residues.

In its sample, this clonotype was seen many times. The V gene is TRBV7-9, the J gene TRBJ1-6; no definite D call. The CDR3 has 15 amino acids. Per the germline V gene, CDR1 is SEHNR and CDR2 is FQNEAQ (reference sequence). The V gene lost 2 bases and the J gene lost 0 bases, with 5 bases spanning the gap. The CDR3 bases are TGTGCCAGCAGCTTAAGGGACTCCTATAATTCACCCCTCCACTTT. It translates to CASSLRDSYNSPLHF.